This T cell receptor (beta chain) is drawn from a study of T cell repertoires in cytomegalovirus infection. TCRdb processed the reads anew with MiXCR; each CDR3 protein has one entry. The sample holds about 770,000 distinct CDR3 sequences, almost 30% seen once. Study observations and caveats: Dominant in the ex vivo response were TCR beta clonotypes restricted by HLA-C and specific for CMV.

CDR3 length equals 15 residues. Germline assignment: CDR1 SGHRS and CDR2 YFSETQ. The V and J ends lost 4 bases and 0 bases, in that order; junction bases with no gene match: 4. In regard to this clonotype: Its target is not known.

The TCR comes from a human donor in good health (CMV status not recorded). Some clones in this sample may be carry-over from other donors' samples. The chain is built from TRBV5-1 and TRBJ1-1, with 9 bases that match TRBD1. The sequencing used cultured CD8+ T cells from PBMCs, collected from culture after CMV antigen stimulation. This chain's CDR3 is CASSIGTGLNTEAFF. In DNA form, the CDR3 reads TGCGCCAGCAGCATCGGGACAGGGTTGAACACTGAAGCTTTCTTT.